This entry is about one T cell receptor (beta chain). Its specificity is unknown. In every patient, relapse followed autologous stem cell transplantation, while exposure to brentuximab vedotin differed. The assay was immunoSEQ multiplex PCR, and TCRdb's table has in-frame clones only and misses some. Of 55,000 to 75,000 clones in the sample, 70% to 75% were seen once. These data are taken from a study of PD-1 blockade in classical Hodgkin lymphoma. Whole-study context: Intravenous infusions of nivolumab 3 mg/kg reached patients every 2 weeks. Overall study results and limits: Exclusion was applied to patients who started nivolumab under 1 year after ASCT. TCR diversity in CD4+, not CD8+, cells rose significantly by C4D1. Lower baseline TCR diversity was reported for newly diagnosed patients than for healthy donors.

Germline-derived CDR1 and CDR2 are MNHEY and SVGAGI. Between the trimmed V and J ends, which lost 8 bases and 11 bases, there was a span of 12 bases. There are 10 residues in the CDR3. The J gene is TRBJ1-1, the V gene TRBV6-5, with D maybe TRBD1 (6 bases). The material sequenced was peripheral blood mononuclear cells (PBMCs), taken before the second cycle of nivolumab. This TCR derives from a human donor with classical Hodgkin lymphoma. The CDR3 loop reads CASWGTWAFF. In DNA, the CDR3 is TGTGCCAGCTGGGGGACATGGGCTTTCTTT.